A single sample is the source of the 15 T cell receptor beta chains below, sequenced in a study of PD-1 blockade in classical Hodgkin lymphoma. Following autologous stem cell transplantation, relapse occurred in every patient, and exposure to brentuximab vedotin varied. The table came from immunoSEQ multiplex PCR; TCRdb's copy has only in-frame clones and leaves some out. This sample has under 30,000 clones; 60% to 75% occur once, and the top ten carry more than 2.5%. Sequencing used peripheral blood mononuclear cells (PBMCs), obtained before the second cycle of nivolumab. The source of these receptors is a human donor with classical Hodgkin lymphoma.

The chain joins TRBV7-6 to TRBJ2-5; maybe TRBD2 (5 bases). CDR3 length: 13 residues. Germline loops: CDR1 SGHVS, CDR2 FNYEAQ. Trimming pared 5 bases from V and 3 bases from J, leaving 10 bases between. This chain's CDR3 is CASSLSGEETQYF. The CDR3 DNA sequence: TGTGCCAGCAGCCTCAGCGGTGAAGAGACCCAGTACTTC.

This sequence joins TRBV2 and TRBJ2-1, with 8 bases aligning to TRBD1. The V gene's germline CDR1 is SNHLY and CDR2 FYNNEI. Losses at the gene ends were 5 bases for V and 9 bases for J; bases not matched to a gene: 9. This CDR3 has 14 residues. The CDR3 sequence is CASSLRTGSGEQFF. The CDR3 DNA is TGTGCCAGCAGTCTACGGACAGGGTCGGGTGAGCAGTTCTTC.

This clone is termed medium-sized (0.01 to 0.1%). This CDR3 is CASSFMTEAFF. The DNA for the CDR3 is TGTGCCAGCAGCTTCATGACTGAAGCTTTCTTT. The rearrangement uses TRBV5-4 and TRBJ1-1; D is undetermined. This CDR3 has 11 amino acids. V lost 2 bases and J 5 bases, leaving 4 bases between the germline ends. Germline CDR1 reads SGHNT; CDR2 reads YYREEE (reference sequence).

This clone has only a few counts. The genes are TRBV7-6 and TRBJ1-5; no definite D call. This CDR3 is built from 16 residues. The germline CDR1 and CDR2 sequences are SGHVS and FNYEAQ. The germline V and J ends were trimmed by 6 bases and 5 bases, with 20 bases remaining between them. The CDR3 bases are TGTGCCAGCAGTTCCAAATGTACAGAGCTCTATCAGCCCCAGCATTTT. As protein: CASSSKCTELYQPQHF.

The CDR3 region is CASSKAGQGAYNEQFF. CDR3 in DNA: TGTGCCAGCAGCAAAGCCGGACAGGGGGCATACAATGAGCAGTTCTTC. V usage is TRBV21-1 and J usage is TRBJ2-1; the table's D call of TRBD1 was not tested on the DNA. TRBV21-1 is a documented pseudogene. The CDR3 sequence is 16 residues long.

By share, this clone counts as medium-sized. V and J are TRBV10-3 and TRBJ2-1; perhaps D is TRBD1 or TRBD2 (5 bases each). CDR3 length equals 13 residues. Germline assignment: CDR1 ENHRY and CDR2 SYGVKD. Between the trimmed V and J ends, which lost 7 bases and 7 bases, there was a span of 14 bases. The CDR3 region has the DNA TGTGCCATCAACAACGGGGCCACTAATGAGCAGTTCTTC. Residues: CAINNGATNEQFF.

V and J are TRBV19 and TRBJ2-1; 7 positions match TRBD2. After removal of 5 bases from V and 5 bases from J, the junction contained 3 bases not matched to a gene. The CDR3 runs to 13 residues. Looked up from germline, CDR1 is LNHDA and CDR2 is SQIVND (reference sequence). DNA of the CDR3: TGTGCCAGTAGTTCGGGGGGACACAATGAGCAGTTCTTC. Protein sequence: CASSSGGHNEQFF. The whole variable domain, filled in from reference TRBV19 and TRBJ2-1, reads DGGITQSPKYLFRKEGQNVTLSCEQNLNHDAMYWYRQDPGQGLRLIYYSQIVNDFQKGDIAEGYSVSREKKESFPLTVTSAQKNPTAFYLCASSSGGHNEQFFGPGTRLTVL.

The CDR3 bases are TGTGCCAGCAGCTTGGACTGGGAAGCTCGTGAGCAGTACTTC. It codes for CASSLDWEAREQYF. The chain couples TRBV5-6 to TRBJ2-7; D is undetermined. Trimming removed 0 bases from V and 7 bases from J, with 14 bases in between. The germline gives CDR1 SGHDT, CDR2 YYEEEE. The CDR3 is 14 residues long.

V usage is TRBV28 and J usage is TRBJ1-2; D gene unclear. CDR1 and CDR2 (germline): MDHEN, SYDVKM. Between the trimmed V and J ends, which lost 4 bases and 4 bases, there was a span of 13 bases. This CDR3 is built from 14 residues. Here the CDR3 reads CASSSRQIPYGYTF. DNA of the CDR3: TGTGCCAGCAGTTCCAGGCAGATCCCCTATGGCTACACCTTC.

The CDR3 DNA follows: TGTGCCAGCAGCGTAGATGCCCCGACAGGGGGTAAGGGCGAGCAGTACTTC. It codes for CASSVDAPTGGKGEQYF. The V and J genes are TRBV9 and TRBJ2-5; TRBD1 matches 9 bases. The DNA end lines up better with TRBJ2-7; the J call may be wrong. The CDR3 runs 17 residues. Germline CDR1 SGDLS, CDR2 YYNGEE.

The CDR3 sequence: CASSERPRGPGGWSGELFF. The CDR3 nucleotides are TGTGCCAGCAGCGAACGTCCTCGAGGCCCCGGGGGTTGGTCCGGGGAGCTGTTTTTT. The chain has TRBV9 and TRBJ2-2, with D maybe TRBD2 (6 bases). This CDR3 region has 19 residues. Trimming took off 3 bases at V and 6 bases at J, with 27 bases between the two ends. Germline loops: CDR1 SGDLS, CDR2 YYNGEE.

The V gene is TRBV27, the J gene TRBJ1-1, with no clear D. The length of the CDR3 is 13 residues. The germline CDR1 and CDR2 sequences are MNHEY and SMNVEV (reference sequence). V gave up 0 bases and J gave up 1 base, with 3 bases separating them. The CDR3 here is CASSLSKNTEAFF. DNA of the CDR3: TGTGCCAGCAGTTTATCCAAGAACACTGAAGCTTTCTTT.

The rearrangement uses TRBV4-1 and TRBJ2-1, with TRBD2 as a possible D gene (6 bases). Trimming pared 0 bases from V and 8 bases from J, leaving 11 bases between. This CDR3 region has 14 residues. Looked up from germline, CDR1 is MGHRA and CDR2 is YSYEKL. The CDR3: CASSQEGTYDEQFF. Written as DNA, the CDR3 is TGCGCCAGCAGCCAAGAAGGGACTTACGATGAGCAGTTCTTC.

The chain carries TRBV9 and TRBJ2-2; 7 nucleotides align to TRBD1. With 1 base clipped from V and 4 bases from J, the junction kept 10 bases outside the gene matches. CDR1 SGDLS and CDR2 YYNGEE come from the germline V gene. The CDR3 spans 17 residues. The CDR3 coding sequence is TGTGCCAGCAGCGTATCTTCGGGACAGACGTTCACCGGGGAGCTGTTTTTT. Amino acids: CASSVSSGQTFTGELFF. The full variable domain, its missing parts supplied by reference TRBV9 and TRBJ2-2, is DSGVTQTPKHLITATGQRVTLRCSPRSGDLSVYWYQQSLDQGLQFLIQYYNGEERAKGNILERFSAQQFPDLHSELNLSSLELGDSALYFCASSVSSGQTFTGELFFGEGSRLTVL.

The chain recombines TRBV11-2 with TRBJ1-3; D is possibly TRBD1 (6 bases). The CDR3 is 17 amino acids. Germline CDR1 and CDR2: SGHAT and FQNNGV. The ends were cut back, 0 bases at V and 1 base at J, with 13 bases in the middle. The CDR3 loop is CASSLDPIGGSGNTIYF. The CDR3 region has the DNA TGTGCCAGCAGCTTAGATCCTATAGGGGGTTCTGGAAACACCATATATTTT.